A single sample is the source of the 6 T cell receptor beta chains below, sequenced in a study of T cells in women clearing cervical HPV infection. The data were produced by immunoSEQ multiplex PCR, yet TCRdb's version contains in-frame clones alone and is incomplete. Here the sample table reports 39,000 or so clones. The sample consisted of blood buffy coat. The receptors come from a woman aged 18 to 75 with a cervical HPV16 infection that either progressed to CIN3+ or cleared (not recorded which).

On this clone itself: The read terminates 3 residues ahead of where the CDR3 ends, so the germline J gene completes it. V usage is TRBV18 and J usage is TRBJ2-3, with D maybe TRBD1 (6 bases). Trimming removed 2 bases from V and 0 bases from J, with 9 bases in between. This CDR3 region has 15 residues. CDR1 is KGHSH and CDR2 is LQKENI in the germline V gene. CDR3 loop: CASSPTGLSTDTQYF. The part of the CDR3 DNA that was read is TGTGCCAGCTCACCAACAGGGCTAAGCACAGATACG.

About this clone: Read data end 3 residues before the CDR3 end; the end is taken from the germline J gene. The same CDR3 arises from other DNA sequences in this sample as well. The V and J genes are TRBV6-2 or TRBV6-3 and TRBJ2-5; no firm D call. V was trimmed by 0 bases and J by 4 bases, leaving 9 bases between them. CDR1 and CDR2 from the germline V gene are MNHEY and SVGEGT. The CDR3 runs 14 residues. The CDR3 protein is CASSYSRKGETQYF. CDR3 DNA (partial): TGTGCCAGCAGTTACTCGAGAAAAGGAGAGACC.

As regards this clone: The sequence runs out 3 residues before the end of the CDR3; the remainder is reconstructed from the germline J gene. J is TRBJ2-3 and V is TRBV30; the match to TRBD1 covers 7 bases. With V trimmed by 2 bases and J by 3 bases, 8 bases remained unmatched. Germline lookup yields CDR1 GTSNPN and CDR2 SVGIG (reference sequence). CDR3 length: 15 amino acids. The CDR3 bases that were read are TGTGCCTGGAGTACCGGAAGGGGGCAAACAGATACG. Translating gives CAWSTGRGQTDT. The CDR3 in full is CAWSTGRGQTDTQYF.

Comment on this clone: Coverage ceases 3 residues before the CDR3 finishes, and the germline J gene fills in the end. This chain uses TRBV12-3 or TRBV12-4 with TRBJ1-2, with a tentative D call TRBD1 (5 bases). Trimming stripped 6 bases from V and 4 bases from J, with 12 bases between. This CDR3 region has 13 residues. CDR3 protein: CASSQGSGYGYTF. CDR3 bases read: TGTGCCAGCAGCCAGGGATCGGGCTATGGC.

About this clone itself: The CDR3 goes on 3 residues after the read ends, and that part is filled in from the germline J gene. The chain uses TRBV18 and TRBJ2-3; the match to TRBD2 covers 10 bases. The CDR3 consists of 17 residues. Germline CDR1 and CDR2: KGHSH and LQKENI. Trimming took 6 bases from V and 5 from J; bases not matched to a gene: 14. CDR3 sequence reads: CASSHRASGSQGDTQYF. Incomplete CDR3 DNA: TGTGCCAGCTCGCACAGGGCTAGCGGGAGTCAGGGAGATACG.

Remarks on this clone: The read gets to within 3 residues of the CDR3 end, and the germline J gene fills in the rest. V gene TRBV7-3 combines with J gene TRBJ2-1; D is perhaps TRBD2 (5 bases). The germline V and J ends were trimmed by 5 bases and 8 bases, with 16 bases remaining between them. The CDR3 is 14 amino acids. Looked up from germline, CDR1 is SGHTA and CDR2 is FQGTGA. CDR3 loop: CASSVTRVKDEQFF. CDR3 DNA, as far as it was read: TGTGCCAGCAGCGTCACTAGGGTGAAGGATGAG.